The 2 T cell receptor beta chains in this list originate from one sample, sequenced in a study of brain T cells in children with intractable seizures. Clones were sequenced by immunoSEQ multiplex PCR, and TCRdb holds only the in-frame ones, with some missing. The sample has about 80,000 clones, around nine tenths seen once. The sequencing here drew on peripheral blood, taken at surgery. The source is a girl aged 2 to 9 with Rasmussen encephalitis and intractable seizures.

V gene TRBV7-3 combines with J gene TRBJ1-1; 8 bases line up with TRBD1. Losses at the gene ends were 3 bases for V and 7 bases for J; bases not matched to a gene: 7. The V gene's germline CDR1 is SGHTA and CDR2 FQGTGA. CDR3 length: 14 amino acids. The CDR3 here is CASSLTGDGGEAFF. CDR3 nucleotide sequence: TGTGCCAGCAGCTTGACAGGGGATGGGGGTGAAGCTTTCTTT.

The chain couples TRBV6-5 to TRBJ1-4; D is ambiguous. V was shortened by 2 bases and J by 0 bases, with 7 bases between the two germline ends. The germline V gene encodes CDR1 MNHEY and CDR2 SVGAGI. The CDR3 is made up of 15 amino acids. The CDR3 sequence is CASSYGEATNEKLFF. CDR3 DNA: TGTGCCAGCAGTTACGGGGAAGCAACTAATGAAAAACTGTTTTTT.